This passage covers 3 T cell receptor beta chains from one sample sequenced in a study of blood T cell repertoires in COVID-19. Produced via immunoSEQ multiplex PCR; TCRdb's table is partial and in-frame only. The sample shows roughly 190,000 clones, around 80% of them seen only once. Input material: peripheral blood. These receptors were obtained from a woman in her 70s with COVID-19, enrolled during active disease.

The chain employs TRBV20-1 and TRBJ1-1, with a tentative D call TRBD1 (5 bases). Germline V gene sequence: CDR1 DFQATT, CDR2 SNEGSKA (reference sequence). V was cut by 6 bases and J by 7 bases, with 9 bases left in between. The CDR3 is 10 residues long. The CDR3 DNA is TGCAGTGCCCTCCAGGGTGAAGCTTTCTTT. Translation: CSALQGEAFF.

The rearrangement joins TRBV30 to TRBJ1-1, with D unresolved. There are 12 residues in the CDR3. The germline CDR1 and CDR2 sequences are GTSNPN and SVGIG (reference sequence). V lost 4 bases, J lost 2 bases, and 8 bases lay in between. The CDR3 loop reads CAWNTVNTEAFF. CDR3 DNA: TGTGCCTGGAATACAGTTAACACTGAAGCTTTCTTT.

The chain employs TRBV30 and TRBJ1-2, with 8 bases matching TRBD1. The germline V gene has CDR1 GTSNPN and CDR2 SVGIG (reference sequence). The V gene end was trimmed by 5 bases and the J gene end by 2 bases; junction bases not matched to a gene: 4. This CDR3 has 13 amino acids. This CDR3 reads CAWARQGNYGYTF. The DNA of the CDR3 is TGTGCCTGGGCCCGACAGGGGAACTATGGCTACACCTTC.